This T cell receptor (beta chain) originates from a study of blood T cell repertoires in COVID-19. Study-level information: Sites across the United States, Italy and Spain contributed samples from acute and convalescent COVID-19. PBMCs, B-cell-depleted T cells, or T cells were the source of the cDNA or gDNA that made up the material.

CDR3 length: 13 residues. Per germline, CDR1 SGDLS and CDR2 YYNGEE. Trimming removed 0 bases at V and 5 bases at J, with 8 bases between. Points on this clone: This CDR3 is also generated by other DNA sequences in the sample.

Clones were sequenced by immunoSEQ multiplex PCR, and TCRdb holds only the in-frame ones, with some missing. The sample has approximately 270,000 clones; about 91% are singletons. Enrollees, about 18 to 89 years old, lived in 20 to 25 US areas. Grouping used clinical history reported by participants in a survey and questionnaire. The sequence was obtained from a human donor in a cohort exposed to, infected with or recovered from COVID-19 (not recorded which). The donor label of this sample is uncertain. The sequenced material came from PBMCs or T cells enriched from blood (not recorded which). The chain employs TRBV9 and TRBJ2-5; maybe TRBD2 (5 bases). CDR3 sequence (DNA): TGTGCCAGCAGCGTAGGAGGGCGGGAGACCCAGTACTTC. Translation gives CASSVGGRETQYF.